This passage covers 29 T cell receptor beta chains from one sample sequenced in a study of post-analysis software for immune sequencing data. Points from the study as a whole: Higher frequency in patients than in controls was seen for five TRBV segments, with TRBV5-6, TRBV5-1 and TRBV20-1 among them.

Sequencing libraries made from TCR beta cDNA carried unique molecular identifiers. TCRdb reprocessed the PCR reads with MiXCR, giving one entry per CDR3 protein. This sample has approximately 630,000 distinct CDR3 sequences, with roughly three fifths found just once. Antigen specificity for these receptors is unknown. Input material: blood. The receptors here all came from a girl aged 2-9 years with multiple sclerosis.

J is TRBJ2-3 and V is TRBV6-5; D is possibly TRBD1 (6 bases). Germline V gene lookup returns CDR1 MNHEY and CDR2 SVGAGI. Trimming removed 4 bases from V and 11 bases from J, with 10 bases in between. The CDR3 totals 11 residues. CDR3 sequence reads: CASSWDTVQYF. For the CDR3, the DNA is TGTGCCAGCAGTTGGGACACAGTGCAGTATTTT.

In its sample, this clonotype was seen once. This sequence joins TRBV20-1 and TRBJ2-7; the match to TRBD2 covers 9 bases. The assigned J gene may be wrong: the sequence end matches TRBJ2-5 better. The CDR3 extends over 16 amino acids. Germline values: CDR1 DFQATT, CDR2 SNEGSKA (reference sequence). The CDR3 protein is CSAREIGGRGGETQYF. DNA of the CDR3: TGCAGTGCTAGGGAGATCGGCGGGAGGGGTGGAGAGACCCAGTACTTC.

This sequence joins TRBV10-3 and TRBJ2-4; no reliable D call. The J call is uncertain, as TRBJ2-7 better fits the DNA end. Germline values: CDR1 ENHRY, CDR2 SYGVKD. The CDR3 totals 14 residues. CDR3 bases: TGTGCCATCAGTGAGTCGAGGCAGGACTACGAGCAGTACTTC. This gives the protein CAISESRQDYEQYF.

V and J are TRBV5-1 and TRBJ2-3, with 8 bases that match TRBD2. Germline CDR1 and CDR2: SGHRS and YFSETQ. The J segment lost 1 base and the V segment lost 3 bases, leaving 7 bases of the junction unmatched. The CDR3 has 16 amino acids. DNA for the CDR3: TGCGCCAGCAGCTCCTCTATTAGCGGGGGCACAGATACGCAGTATTTT. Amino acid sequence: CASSSSISGGTDTQYF. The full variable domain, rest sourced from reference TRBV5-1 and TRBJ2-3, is KAGVTQTPRYLIKTRGQQVTLSCSPISGHRSVSWYQQTPGQGLQFLFEYFSETQRNKGNFPGRFSGRQFSNSRSEMNVSTLELGDSALYLCASSSSISGGTDTQYFGPGTRLTVL.

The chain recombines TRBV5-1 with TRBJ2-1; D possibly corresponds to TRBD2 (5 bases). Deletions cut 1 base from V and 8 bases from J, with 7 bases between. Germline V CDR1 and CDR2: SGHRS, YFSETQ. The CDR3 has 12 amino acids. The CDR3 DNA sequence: TGCGCCAGCAGCTTGACTAGTCATGAGCAGTTCTTC. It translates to CASSLTSHEQFF.

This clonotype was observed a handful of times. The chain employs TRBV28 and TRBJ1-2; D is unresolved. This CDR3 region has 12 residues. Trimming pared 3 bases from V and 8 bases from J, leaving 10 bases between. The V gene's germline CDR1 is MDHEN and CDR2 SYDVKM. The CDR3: CASSFMEKGYTF. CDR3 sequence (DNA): TGTGCCAGCAGTTTTATGGAAAAAGGCTACACCTTC.

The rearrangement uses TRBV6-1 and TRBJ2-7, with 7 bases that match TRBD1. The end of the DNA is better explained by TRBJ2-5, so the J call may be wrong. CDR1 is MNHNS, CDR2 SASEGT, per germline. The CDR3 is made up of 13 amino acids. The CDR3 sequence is CASSETGDATQYF. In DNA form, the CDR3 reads TGTGCCAGCAGTGAAACAGGGGACGCGACCCAGTACTTC.

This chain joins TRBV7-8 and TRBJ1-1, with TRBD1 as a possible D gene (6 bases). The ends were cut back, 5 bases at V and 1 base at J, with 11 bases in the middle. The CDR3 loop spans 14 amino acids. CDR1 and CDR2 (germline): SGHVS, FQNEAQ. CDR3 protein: CASSLKTGNTEAFF. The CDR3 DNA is TGTGCCAGCAGCCTTAAGACAGGGAACACTGAAGCTTTCTTT.

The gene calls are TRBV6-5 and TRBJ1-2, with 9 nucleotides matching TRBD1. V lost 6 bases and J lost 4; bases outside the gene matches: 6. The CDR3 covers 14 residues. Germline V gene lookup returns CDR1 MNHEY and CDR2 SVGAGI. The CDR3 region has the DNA TGTGCCAGCAGATTCACAGGGGGCACCTATGGCTACACCTTC. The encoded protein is CASRFTGGTYGYTF.

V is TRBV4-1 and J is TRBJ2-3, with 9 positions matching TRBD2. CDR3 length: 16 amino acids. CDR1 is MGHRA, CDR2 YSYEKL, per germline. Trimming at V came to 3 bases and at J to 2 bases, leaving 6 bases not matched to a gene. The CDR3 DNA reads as TGCGCCAGCAGCCAGGGTCCTAGCGGGATCACAGATACGCAGTATTTT. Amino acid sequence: CASSQGPSGITDTQYF.

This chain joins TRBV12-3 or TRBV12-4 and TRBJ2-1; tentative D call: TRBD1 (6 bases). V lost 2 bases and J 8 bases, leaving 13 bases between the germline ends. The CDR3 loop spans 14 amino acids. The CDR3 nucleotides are TGTGCCAGCAGTTTACGAGAACAGGGACATGAGCAGTTCTTC. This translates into CASSLREQGHEQFF.

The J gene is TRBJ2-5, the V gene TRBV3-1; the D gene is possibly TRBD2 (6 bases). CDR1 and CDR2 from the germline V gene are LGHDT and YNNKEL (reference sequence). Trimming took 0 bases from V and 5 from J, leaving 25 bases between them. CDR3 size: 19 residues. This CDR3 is CASSQDEAGPRRYVETQYF. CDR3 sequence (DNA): TGTGCCAGCAGCCAAGATGAGGCGGGGCCCAGGAGGTATGTGGAGACCCAGTACTTC.

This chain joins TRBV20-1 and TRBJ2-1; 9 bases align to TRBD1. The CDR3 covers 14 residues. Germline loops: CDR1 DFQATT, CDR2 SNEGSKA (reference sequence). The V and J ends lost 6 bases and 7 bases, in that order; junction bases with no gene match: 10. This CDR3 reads CSALQGAGWNEQFF. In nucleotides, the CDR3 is TGCAGTGCGTTACAGGGGGCCGGTTGGAATGAGCAGTTCTTC.

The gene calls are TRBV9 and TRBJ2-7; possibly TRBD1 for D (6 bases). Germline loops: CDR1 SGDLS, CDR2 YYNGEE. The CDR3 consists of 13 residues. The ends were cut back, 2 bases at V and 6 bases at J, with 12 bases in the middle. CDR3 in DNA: TGTGCCAGCAGCGTTACAGGGCAAAGCGAGCAGTACTTC. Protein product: CASSVTGQSEQYF.

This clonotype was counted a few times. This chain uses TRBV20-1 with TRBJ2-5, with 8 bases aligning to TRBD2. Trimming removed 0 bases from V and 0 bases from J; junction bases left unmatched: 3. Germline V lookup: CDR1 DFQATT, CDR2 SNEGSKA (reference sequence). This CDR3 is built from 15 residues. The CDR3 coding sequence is TGCAGTGCTAGAGAGCGGGGGGCGTACCAAGAGACCCAGTACTTC. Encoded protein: CSARERGAYQETQYF.

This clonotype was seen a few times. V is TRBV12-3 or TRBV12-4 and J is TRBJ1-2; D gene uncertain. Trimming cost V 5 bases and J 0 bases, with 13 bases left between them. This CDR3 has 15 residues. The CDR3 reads CASSHTEGANYGYTF. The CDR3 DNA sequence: TGTGCCAGCAGTCACACCGAGGGAGCTAACTATGGCTACACCTTC.

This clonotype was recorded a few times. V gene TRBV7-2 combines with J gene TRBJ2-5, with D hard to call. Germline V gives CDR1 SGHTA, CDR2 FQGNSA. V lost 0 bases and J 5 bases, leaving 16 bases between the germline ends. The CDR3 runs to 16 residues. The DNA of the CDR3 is TGTGCCAGCAGCTTAGCTACTTGGTGGTCCGCCGAGACCCAGTACTTC. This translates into CASSLATWWSAETQYF.

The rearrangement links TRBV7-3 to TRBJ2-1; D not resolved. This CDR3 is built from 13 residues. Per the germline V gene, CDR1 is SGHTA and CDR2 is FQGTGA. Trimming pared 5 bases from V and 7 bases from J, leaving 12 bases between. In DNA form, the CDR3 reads TGTGCCAGCAGCCCTCGAATGGGAAATGAGCAGTTCTTC. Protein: CASSPRMGNEQFF.

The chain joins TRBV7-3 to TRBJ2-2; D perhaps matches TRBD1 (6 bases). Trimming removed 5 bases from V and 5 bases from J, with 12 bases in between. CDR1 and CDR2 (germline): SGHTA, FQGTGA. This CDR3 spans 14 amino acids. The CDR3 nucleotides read TGTGCCAGCAGCGCACTTACAGGGACCGGGGAGCTGTTTTTT. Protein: CASSALTGTGELFF.

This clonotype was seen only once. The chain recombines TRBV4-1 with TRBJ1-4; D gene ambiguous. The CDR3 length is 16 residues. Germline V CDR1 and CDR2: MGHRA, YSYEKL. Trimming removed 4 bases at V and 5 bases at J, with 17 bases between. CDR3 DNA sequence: TGCGCCAGCAGCCTCTCTGGCCTCGGTCAAAATGAAAAACTGTTTTTT. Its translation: CASSLSGLGQNEKLFF.

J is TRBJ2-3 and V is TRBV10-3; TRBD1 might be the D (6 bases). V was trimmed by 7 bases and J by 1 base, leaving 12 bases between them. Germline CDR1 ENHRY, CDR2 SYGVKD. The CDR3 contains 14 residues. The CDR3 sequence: CAITTGLGTDTQYF. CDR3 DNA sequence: TGTGCCATCACAACAGGGTTGGGCACAGATACGCAGTATTTT.

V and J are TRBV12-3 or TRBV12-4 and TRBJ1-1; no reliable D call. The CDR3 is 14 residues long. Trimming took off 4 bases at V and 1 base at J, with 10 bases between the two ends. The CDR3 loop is CASSSLGQNTEAFF. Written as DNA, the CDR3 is TGTGCCAGCAGTTCCTTAGGGCAGAACACTGAAGCTTTCTTT.

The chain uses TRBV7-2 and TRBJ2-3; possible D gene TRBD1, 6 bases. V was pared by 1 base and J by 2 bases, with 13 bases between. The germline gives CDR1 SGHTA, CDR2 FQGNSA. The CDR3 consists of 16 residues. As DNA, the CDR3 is TGTGCCAGCAGCTTAGACGTCGGACAGCCCACAGATACGCAGTATTTT. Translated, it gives CASSLDVGQPTDTQYF.

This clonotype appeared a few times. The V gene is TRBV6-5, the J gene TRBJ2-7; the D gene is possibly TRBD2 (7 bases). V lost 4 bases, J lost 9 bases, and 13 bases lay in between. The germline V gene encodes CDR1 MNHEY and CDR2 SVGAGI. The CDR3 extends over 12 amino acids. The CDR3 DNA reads TGTGCCAGCAGTTCGGGGGGCTCAGGGCAGTACTTC. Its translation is CASSSGGSGQYF.

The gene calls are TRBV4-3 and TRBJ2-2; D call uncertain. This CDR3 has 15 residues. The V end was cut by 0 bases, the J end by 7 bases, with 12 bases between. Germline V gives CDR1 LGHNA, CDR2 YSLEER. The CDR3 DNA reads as TGCGCCAGCAGCCAAGAGGGAACGGCTTTCGGGGAGCTGTTTTTT. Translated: CASSQEGTAFGELFF.

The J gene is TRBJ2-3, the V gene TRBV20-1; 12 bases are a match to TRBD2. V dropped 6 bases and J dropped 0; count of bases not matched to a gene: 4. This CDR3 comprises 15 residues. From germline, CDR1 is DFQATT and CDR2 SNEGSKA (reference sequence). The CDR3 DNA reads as TGCAGTGCAGCAGGGACTAGCGGGAGCACAGATACGCAGTATTTT. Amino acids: CSAAGTSGSTDTQYF.

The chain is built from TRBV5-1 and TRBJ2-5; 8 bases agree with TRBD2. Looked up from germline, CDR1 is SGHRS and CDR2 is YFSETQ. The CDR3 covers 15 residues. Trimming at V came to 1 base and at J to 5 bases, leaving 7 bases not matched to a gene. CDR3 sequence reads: CASSLYERGYETQYF. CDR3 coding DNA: TGCGCCAGCAGCTTGTATGAGCGGGGGTACGAGACCCAGTACTTC.

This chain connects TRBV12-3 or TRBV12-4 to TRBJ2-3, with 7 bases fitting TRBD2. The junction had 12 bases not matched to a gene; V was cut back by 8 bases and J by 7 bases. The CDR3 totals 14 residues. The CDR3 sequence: CASQPWGGENTQYF. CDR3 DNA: TGTGCCAGCCAACCTTGGGGGGGTGAAAATACGCAGTATTTT.

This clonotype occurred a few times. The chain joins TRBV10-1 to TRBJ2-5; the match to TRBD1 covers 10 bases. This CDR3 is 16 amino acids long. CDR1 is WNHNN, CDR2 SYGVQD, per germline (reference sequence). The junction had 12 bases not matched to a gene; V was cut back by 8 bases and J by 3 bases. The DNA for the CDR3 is TGCGCCAGCGGGACAGGGGCCGCTCCCCAGGAAGAGACCCAGTACTTC. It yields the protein CASGTGAAPQEETQYF.